These 12 T cell receptor beta chains came from one sample sequenced in a study of Graves' ophthalmopathy and Graves' hyperthyroidism. RNA transcripts served as template for amplifying TCR beta CDR3 sequences. The authors performed first-round RT-PCR with HTBI primers and then a second-round multiplex PCR. Via MiXCR, TCRdb re-called the multiplex PCR reads, giving one row per CDR3 protein. The table has hundreds of thousands of distinct CDR3 sequences, over 13% seen once. Material: blood. Receptor source: a woman in her thirties with Graves' ophthalmopathy.

This clonotype was seen many times. V and J are TRBV9 and TRBJ2-5; the match to TRBD2 covers 13 bases. The trim removed 2 bases at V and 5 bases at J, leaving 6 bases unmatched. Germline-derived CDR1 and CDR2 are SGDLS and YYNGEE. The CDR3 runs to 16 residues. CDR3 nucleotide sequence: TGTGCCAGCAGCGTCACTAGCGGGGGGGCCAGTGAGACCCAGTACTTC. It codes for CASSVTSGGASETQYF. The full variable domain, in which reference TRBV9 and TRBJ2-5 provide the parts outside the CDR3, is DSGVTQTPKHLITATGQRVTLRCSPRSGDLSVYWYQQSLDQGLQFLIQYYNGEERAKGNILERFSAQQFPDLHSELNLSSLELGDSALYFCASSVTSGGASETQYFGPGTRLLVL.

This clonotype has just a few counts. The rearrangement links TRBV3-1 to TRBJ2-7; D possibly corresponds to TRBD2 (5 bases). V was clipped by 3 bases and J by 1 base, with 16 bases between them. CDR3 size: 16 residues. CDR1 is LGHDT, CDR2 YNNKEL, per germline (reference sequence). CDR3 nucleotides: TGTGCCAGCAGCCAGGCTCCGGGGATCGGGTCCTACGAGCAGTACTTC. Its translation is CASSQAPGIGSYEQYF.

This clonotype was counted ten times or more. V gene TRBV6-2 or TRBV6-3 combines with J gene TRBJ2-5, with no clear D. Between the trimmed V and J ends, which lost 2 bases and 3 bases, there was a span of 10 bases. Germline values: CDR1 MNHEY, CDR2 SVGEGT. The CDR3 is made up of 14 amino acids. Here the CDR3 reads CASSYLGREETQYF. Written as DNA, the CDR3 is TGTGCCAGCAGTTACCTTGGACGGGAAGAGACCCAGTACTTC.

This clonotype was detected many times. The rearrangement links TRBV7-2 to TRBJ2-5, with a tentative D call TRBD1 (6 bases). Between the trimmed V and J ends, which lost 3 bases and 6 bases, there was a span of 11 bases. The CDR3 consists of 13 residues. The germline V gene has CDR1 SGHTA and CDR2 FQGNSA. The CDR3 coding sequence is TGTGCCAGCAGCTTTTACAGGGAGCAGACCCAGTACTTC. Translated, it gives CASSFYREQTQYF.

There are many counts of this clonotype. The rearrangement joins TRBV20-1 to TRBJ2-5; D is ambiguous. CDR1 is DFQATT and CDR2 is SNEGSKA in the germline V gene (reference sequence). The CDR3 totals 13 residues. V dropped 3 bases and J dropped 5 bases, with 13 bases sitting between them. The CDR3 nucleotides read TGCAGTGCTAGCGATTTAGACCTGGAGACCCAGTACTTC. Protein: CSASDLDLETQYF.

This clonotype has a count of ten or more. This chain uses TRBV7-9 with TRBJ1-2; unclear D gene. Trimming removed 10 bases from V and 6 bases from J, with 6 bases in between. Germline V CDR1 and CDR2: SEHNR, FQNEAQ (reference sequence). The CDR3 sequence is 9 residues long. The CDR3 nucleotides read TGTGCCATCAAAGATGGCTACACCTTC. As protein: CAIKDGYTF.

This clonotype was seen at least ten times. The rearrangement uses TRBV5-1 and TRBJ2-7; D might be TRBD1 or TRBD2, each matching 5 bases. This CDR3 has 15 amino acids. V lost 4 bases, J lost 4 bases, and 18 bases lay in between. From germline, CDR1 is SGHRS and CDR2 YFSETQ. The CDR3, as DNA: TGCGCCAGCAGCGAGGGACCCGCCGAGGGATACGAGCAGTACTTC. This sequence encodes CASSEGPAEGYEQYF.

The table lists this clonotype with many counts. The CDR3, as DNA: TGTGCCTGGCGGGAGGCCGGCTCCTATAATTCACCCCTCCACTTT. Translated, it gives CAWREAGSYNSPLHF. The rearrangement links TRBV30 to TRBJ1-6, with unresolved D. The CDR3 covers 15 residues. The ends were cut back, 5 bases at V and 0 bases at J, with 11 bases in the middle. The germline CDR1 and CDR2 sequences are GTSNPN and SVGIG (reference sequence). Complete variable domain (other parts from reference TRBV30 and TRBJ1-6): SQTIHQWPATLVQPVGSPLSLECTVEGTSNPNLYWYRQAAGRGLQLLFYSVGIGQISSEVPQNLSASRPQDRQFILSSKKLLLSDSGFYLCAWREAGSYNSPLHFGNGTRLTVT.

There are a few counts of this clonotype. With a much larger clone just one base away, this may be a read error. This chain links TRBV24-1 with TRBJ2-7, with D maybe TRBD1 (5 bases). The CDR3 runs 13 residues. Germline V gene lookup returns CDR1 KGHDR and CDR2 SFDVKD. The CDR3 DNA reads as TGTGCCACCAGGGACAAGAGCTCCTACGAGCAGTGCTTC. It encodes CATRDKSSYEQCF.

This clonotype occurred many times. This chain joins TRBV6-1 and TRBJ2-5; a weak D match, TRBD1 (8 bases). The CDR3 length is 16 residues. Trimming left V 4 bases short and J 4 bases short, with 19 bases between. Germline CDR1 reads MNHNS; CDR2 reads SASEGT. This CDR3 reads CASSAPGQGGGETQYF. Here the CDR3 DNA reads TGTGCCAGCAGTGCACCCGGACAGGGCGGGGGAGAGACCCAGTACTTC.

This clonotype has ten or more counts. CDR3 nucleotide sequence: TGCAGTGCCCCTACGGCGGACCTCGGAGAGACCCAGTACTTC. It codes for CSAPTADLGETQYF. This chain connects TRBV20-1 to TRBJ2-5; D remains unclear. CDR1 and CDR2 from the germline V gene are DFQATT and SNEGSKA (reference sequence). This CDR3 contains 14 residues. The V end was cut by 6 bases, the J end by 4 bases, with 18 bases between.

Ten or more counts support this clonotype. This chain connects TRBV7-9 to TRBJ1-2; no reliable D call. The germline CDR1 and CDR2 sequences are SEHNR and FQNEAQ (reference sequence). The CDR3 spans 14 residues. V dropped 4 bases and J dropped 2 bases, with 11 bases sitting between them. CDR3 sequence reads: CASSYEELNYGYTF. CDR3 bases: TGTGCCAGCAGCTATGAGGAGTTAAACTATGGCTACACCTTC.